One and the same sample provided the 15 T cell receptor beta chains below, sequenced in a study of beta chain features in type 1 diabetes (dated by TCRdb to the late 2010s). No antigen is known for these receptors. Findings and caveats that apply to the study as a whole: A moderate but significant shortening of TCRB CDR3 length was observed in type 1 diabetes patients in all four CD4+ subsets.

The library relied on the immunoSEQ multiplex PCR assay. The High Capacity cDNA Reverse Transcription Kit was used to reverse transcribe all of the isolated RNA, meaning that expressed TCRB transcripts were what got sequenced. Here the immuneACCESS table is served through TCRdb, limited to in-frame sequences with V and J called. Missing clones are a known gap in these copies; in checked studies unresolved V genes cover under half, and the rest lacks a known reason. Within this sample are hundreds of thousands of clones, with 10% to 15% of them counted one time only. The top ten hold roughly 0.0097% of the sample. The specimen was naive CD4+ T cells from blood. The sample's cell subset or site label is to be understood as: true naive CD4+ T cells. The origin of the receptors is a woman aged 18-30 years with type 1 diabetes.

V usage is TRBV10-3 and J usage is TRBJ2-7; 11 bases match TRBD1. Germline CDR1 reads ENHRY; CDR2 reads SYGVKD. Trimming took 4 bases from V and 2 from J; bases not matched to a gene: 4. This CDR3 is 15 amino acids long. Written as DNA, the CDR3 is TGTGCCATCAGTGTGGGGACAGGGGGGACCTACGAGCAGTACTTC. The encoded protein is CAISVGTGGTYEQYF.

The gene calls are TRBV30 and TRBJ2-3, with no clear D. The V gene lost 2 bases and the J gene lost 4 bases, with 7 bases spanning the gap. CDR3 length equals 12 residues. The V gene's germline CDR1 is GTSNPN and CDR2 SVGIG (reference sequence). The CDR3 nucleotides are TGTGCCTGGAGTTCTGCGGCAGATACGCAGTATTTT. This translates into CAWSSAADTQYF.

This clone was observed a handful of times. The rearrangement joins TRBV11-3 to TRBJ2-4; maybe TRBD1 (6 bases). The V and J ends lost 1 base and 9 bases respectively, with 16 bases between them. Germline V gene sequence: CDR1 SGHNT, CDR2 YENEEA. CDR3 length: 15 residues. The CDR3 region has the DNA TGTGCCAGCAGCTTAGCGCTTCAGGGGTACGGCATTCAGTACTTC. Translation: CASSLALQGYGIQYF. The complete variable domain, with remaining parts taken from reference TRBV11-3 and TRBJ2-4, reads EAGVVQSPRYKIIEKKQPVAFWCNPISGHNTLYWYLQNLGQGPELLIRYENEEAVDDSQLPKDRFSAERLKGVDSTLKIQPAELGDSAVYLCASSLALQGYGIQYFGAGTRLSVL.

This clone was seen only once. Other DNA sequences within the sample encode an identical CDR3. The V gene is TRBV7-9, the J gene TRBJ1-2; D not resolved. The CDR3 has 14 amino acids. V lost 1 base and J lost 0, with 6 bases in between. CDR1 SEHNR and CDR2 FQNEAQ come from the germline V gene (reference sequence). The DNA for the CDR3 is TGTGCCAGCAGCTTAGGGCAGGCTAACTATGGCTACACCTTC. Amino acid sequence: CASSLGQANYGYTF.

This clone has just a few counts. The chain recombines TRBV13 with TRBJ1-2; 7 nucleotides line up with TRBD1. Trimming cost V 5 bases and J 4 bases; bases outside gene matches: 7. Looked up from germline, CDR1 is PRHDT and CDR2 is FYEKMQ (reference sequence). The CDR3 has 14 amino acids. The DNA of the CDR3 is TGTGCCAGCAGCCGGACGACAGGGACCTATGGCTACACCTTC. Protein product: CASSRTTGTYGYTF.

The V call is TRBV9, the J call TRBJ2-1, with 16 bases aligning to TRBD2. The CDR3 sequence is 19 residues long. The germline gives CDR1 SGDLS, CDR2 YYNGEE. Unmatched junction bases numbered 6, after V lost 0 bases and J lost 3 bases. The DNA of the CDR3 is TGTGCCAGCAGCGTAGTGGGACTAGCGGGAGGGATGAACTACAATGAGCAGTTCTTC. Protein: CASSVVGLAGGMNYNEQFF.

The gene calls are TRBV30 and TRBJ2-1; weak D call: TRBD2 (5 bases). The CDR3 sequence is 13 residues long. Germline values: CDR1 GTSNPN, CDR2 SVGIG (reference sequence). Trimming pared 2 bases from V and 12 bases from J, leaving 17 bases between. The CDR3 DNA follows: TGTGCCTGGAGTACGCAAAGGCGGGCTGGGCAGTTCTTC. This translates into CAWSTQRRAGQFF.

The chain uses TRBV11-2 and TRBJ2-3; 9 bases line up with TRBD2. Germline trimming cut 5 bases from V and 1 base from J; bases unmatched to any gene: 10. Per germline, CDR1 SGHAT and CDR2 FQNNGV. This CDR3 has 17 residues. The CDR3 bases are TGTGCCAGCAGCCCTCGGGTAGCGGGAGTGCGCACAGATACGCAGTATTTT. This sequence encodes CASSPRVAGVRTDTQYF. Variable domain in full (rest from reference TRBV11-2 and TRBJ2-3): EAGVAQSPRYKIIEKRQSVAFWCNPISGHATLYWYQQILGQGPKLLIQFQNNGVVDDSQLPKDRFSAERLKGVDSTLKIQPAKLEDSAVYLCASSPRVAGVRTDTQYFGPGTRLTVL.

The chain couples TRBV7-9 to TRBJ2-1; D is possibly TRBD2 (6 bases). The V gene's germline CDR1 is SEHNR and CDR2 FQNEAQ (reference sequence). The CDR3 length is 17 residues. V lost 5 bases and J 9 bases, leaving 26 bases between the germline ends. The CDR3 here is CASSRLPLRVTGGEQFF. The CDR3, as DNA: TGTGCCAGCAGCCGACTCCCTCTTCGGGTTACCGGGGGTGAGCAGTTCTTC.

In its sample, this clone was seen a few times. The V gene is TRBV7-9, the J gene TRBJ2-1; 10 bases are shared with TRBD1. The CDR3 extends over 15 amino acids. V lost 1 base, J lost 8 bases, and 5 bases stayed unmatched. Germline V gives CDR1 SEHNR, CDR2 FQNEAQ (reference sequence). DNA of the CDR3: TGTGCCAGCAGCTTAGGGGGACAGGGGAACCATGAGCAGTTCTTC. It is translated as CASSLGGQGNHEQFF.

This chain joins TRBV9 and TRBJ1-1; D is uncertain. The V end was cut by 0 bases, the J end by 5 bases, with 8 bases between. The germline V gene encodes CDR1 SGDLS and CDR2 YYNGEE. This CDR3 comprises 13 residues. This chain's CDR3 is CASSVGGRTEAFF. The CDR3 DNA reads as TGTGCCAGCAGCGTAGGTGGGAGGACTGAAGCTTTCTTT.

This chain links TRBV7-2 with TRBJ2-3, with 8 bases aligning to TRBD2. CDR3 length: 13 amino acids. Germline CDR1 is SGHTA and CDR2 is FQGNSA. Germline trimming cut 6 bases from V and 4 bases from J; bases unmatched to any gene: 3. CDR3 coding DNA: TGTGCCAGCAGGGTCGGGGGGGCAGATACGCAGTATTTT. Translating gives CASRVGGADTQYF.

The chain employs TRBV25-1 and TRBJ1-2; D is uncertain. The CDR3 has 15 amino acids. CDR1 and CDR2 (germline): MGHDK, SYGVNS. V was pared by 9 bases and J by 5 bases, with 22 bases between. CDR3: CARAEGQLLDYGYTF. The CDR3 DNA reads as TGTGCCAGGGCGGAAGGCCAGCTCCTAGATTATGGCTACACCTTC.

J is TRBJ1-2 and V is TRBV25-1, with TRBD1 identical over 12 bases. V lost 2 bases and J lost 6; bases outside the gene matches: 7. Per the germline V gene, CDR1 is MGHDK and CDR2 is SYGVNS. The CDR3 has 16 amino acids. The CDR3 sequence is CASSEGWDRGPHGYTF. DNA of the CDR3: TGTGCCAGCAGTGAAGGTTGGGACAGGGGGCCGCATGGCTACACCTTC.

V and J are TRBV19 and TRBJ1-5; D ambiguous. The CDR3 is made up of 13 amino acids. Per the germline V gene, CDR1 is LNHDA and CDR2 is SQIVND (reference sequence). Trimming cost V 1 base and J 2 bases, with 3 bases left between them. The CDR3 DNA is TGTGCCAGTAGTATAGGAGGCAATCAGCCCCAGCATTTT. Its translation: CASSIGGNQPQHF.